This is a list of T cell receptor beta chains from one sample in a study of metastatic and nonmetastatic thyroid tumors. TCRdb re-analyzed the PCR reads using MiXCR. The table includes tens of thousands of clones, 20% to 25% detected once. Input material: blood. The receptors originated from a female donor with papillary thyroid cancer or a benign thyroid nodule (not recorded which). Some clones in this sample may be carry-over from other donors' samples. Both conserved end residues are part of each CDR3. A D gene is named only where the DNA matches it firmly. The size of a clone is reported for some rows only, either as once, few or many, or as a class for expanded clones.

abundance,d_gene,v_gene,j_gene,CDR3nt,CDR3aa
few,TRBD2,TRBV6-2/TRBV6-3,TRBJ2-5,TGTGCCAGCAGTTACTCGATACGGGAGGGGCGACAAGAGACCCAGTACTTC,CASSYSIREGRQETQYF
few,.,TRBV6-1,TRBJ2-3,TGTGCCAGCGGCTTAATAGGTACGCAGTATTTT,CASGLIGTQYF
many,TRBD2,TRBV20-1,TRBJ2-1,TGCAGTGCTAGAGCACCGGGACTAGCGGGAGTCAATGAGCAGTTCTTC,CSARAPGLAGVNEQFF
.,.,TRBV2,TRBJ1-6,TGTGCCAGCTGGGAAGCGGGCGGTTCACCCCTCCACTTT,CASWEAGGSPLHF
many,.,TRBV4-1,TRBJ1-4,TGCGCCAGCAGCCAAGTTGCAGGGGCTAATGAAAAACTGTTTTTT,CASSQVAGANEKLFF
few,TRBD2,TRBV28,TRBJ2-1,TGTGCCAGCAGTATAGCGGGAGGCTACAATGAGCAGTTCTTC,CASSIAGGYNEQFF
.,TRBD1,TRBV27,TRBJ2-7,TGTGCCAGCAGTTTATGGGACAGGGCCTACGAGCAGTACTTC,CASSLWDRAYEQYF
many,.,TRBV6-1,TRBJ1-2,TGTGCCAGCAGCTACGTGGGCTACACCTTC,CASSYVGYTF
few,.,TRBV6-4,TRBJ1-1,TGTGCCAGCAGGGGGACGGGGGGAAGAACTTTCTTT,CASRGTGGRTFF
many,.,TRBV11-2,TRBJ2-7,TGTGCCAGCAGCTTAGATCTAACCGGATACTATACCTACGAGCAGTACTTC,CASSLDLTGYYTYEQYF
many,TRBD2,TRBV7-2,TRBJ2-1,TGTGCCAGCAGCTTATTATCCAGCGGGAGGCCGGGTGAGCAGTTCTTC,CASSLLSSGRPGEQFF
medium-sized,.,TRBV28,TRBJ2-7,TGTGCCAGCAGTTCCCTTAGGGGAAAGCACTACGAGCAGTACTTC,CASSSLRGKHYEQYF
many,.,TRBV19,TRBJ1-1,TGTGCCAGTAGTTCGGGGGCAGGGAGAGCTTTCTTT,CASSSGAGRAFF
many,.,TRBV19,TRBJ1-1,TGTGCCAGTAGTCTGGTGGGACGAGCGGGCACTGAAGCTTTCTTT,CASSLVGRAGTEAFF
.,TRBD1,TRBV6-2/TRBV6-3,TRBJ1-4,TGTGCCAGCAGTCAAACCGGGACAGAGAATGAAAAACTGTTTTTT,CASSQTGTENEKLFF
few,.,TRBV20-1,TRBJ2-1,TGCAGTGCTGGAAGCAACAATGAGCAGTTCTTC,CSAGSNNEQFF
medium-sized,.,TRBV20-1,TRBJ1-4,TGCAGTGCTAGAGATTTCCTCCGGGGGCCTAATGAAAAACTGTTTTTT,CSARDFLRGPNEKLFF
.,.,TRBV5-4,TRBJ2-7,TGTGCCAGCAGCTACAAGAGGGGGTCCCGCGGGGTTTTGGACTACGAGCAGTACTTC,CASSYKRGSRGVLDYEQYF